The rows below give T cell receptor beta chains drawn from one sample of a study of T cell responses to AZD1222 COVID-19 vaccine. Assay used: immunoSEQ multiplex PCR; TCRdb lists only in-frame clones, some missing. The sample contains roughly 120,000 clones, roughly 91% of which appear only once. Here the sequenced sample was peripheral blood, taken 28 days after the second AZD1222 dose. The source is an adult who received the AZD1222 COVID-19 vaccine. Each CDR3 is given with its conserved first and last residue. A D gene is named only where the DNA matches it firmly. Size is omitted from some rows. Given values are once, few, many or a class for expanded clones.

clone_size,v_call,d_call,j_call,cdr3_nt,cdr3_aa
-,TRBV19,-,TRBJ1-4,TGTGCCAGTAGTCTAACGTCCGTAACTAATGAAAAACTGTTTTTT,CASSLTSVTNEKLFF
-,TRBV18,-,TRBJ2-3,TGTGCCAGCTCACCACAGGGAAGGGTGGATACGCAGTATTTT,CASSPQGRVDTQYF
-,TRBV28,TRBD2,TRBJ2-3,TGTGCCAGCAGTTCTAGCGGGGGGGCCACAGATACGCAGTATTTT,CASSSSGGATDTQYF
-,TRBV4-3,-,TRBJ2-1,TGCGCCAGCAGCCTGCTTGGGGAGACCAATGAGCAGTTCTTC,CASSLLGETNEQFF
once,TRBV9,-,TRBJ1-1,TGTGCCAGCAGCGTCCGGTGGGACGGTTACACTGAAGCTTTCTTT,CASSVRWDGYTEAFF
-,TRBV5-8,-,TRBJ2-2,TGTGCCAGCGCACTCCTTTCGGCAGCCGGGGAGCTGTTTTTT,CASALLSAAGELFF
-,TRBV3-1/TRBV3-2,-,TRBJ2-3,TGTGCCAGCAGCCGGAGGGGACCCTGTCGGAATACGCAGTATTTT,CASSRRGPCRNTQYF
-,TRBV24-1,-,TRBJ1-6,TGTGCCACCCAAGGGATTCGAAATTCACCCCTCCACTTT,CATQGIRNSPLHF
-,TRBV7-9,-,TRBJ1-1,TGTGCCAGCAGCTTAGTTGCCGGCACTGAAGCTTTCTTT,CASSLVAGTEAFF
-,TRBV11-3,TRBD2,TRBJ2-7,TGTGCCAGCAGCTTAGAAAGTAGCGGGGGCTACGAGCAGTACTTC,CASSLESSGGYEQYF
-,TRBV5-1,-,TRBJ1-2,TGCGCCAGCACGTGGGGGGGAGATTCCTTCTATGGCTACACCTTC,CASTWGGDSFYGYTF
once,TRBV10-1,-,TRBJ1-3,TGCGCCAGCAGTGAGGAGAGGGGATCTGGAAACACCATATATTTT,CASSEERGSGNTIYF
many,TRBV5-4,TRBD1,TRBJ2-7,TGTGCCAGCAGCTCTCCGGACAGGAGTACCTACGAGCAGTACTTC,CASSSPDRSTYEQYF
-,TRBV6-2/TRBV6-3,TRBD2,TRBJ2-5,TGTGCCAGCAGTTACCCCCGTCTAGCGGGGGGGATTAAAGAGACCCAGTACTTC,CASSYPRLAGGIKETQYF
-,TRBV6-2/TRBV6-3,TRBD2,TRBJ2-1,TGTGCCAGCAGTTACGGGACTAGCGAACACAATGAGCAGTTCTTC,CASSYGTSEHNEQFF
-,TRBV14,-,TRBJ1-1,TGTGCCAGCAGCCACCCGGGCCGGGGAGCTTTCTTT,CASSHPGRGAFF
-,TRBV2,-,TRBJ2-2,TGTGCCAGCATGTTCCCGCCTTCCGGGGAGCTGTTTTTT,CASMFPPSGELFF
-,TRBV5-4,TRBD1,TRBJ1-2,TGTGCCAGCAGCTCCGGGACAGGGCTAGAGGGCTACACCTTC,CASSSGTGLEGYTF
once,TRBV7-2,TRBD2,TRBJ2-5,TGTGCCAGCAGCTTAGCGTTTGGCCTAGCGGGAGGCGGAGAGACCCAGTACTTC,CASSLAFGLAGGGETQYF
-,TRBV10-2,-,TRBJ1-3,TGCGCCAGCAGTGTAGGGGTGGGCAGTGGAAACACCATATATTTT,CASSVGVGSGNTIYF
-,TRBV5-6,-,TRBJ1-2,TGTGCCAGCAGTGATCGGGGGCTGAAAGGCTACACCTTC,CASSDRGLKGYTF
-,TRBV5-1,-,TRBJ2-3,TGCGCCAGCAGCCTGGGGGCAGGCACAGATACGCAGTATTTT,CASSLGAGTDTQYF
-,TRBV19,-,TRBJ2-1,TGTGCCAGTAGTCCGGCAGGGGGGACAGATGAGCAGTTCTTC,CASSPAGGTDEQFF
-,TRBV5-1,TRBD1,TRBJ2-2,TGCGCCAGCAGTCCCTACAGAACAGGGGGACCGAACACCGGGGAGCTGTTTTTT,CASSPYRTGGPNTGELFF
-,TRBV7-9,-,TRBJ1-2,TGTGCCAGCAGTCGAGCGGGGGACTATGGCTACACCTTC,CASSRAGDYGYTF
-,TRBV6-1,TRBD1,TRBJ2-2,TGTGCCAGCAGTGTTGGACAGGGAAAGTGGACCGGGGAGCTGTTTTTT,CASSVGQGKWTGELFF
-,TRBV30,-,TRBJ1-3,TGTGCCTGGGGGGTTGGAAACACCATATATTTT,CAWGVGNTIYF
-,TRBV5-1,-,TRBJ1-2,TGCGCCAGCAGCTTGGATGCCGGCAGGGCCTATGGCTACACCTTC,CASSLDAGRAYGYTF
-,TRBV27,TRBD2,TRBJ2-1,TGTGCCAGCAGTCAACTAGCGGGAGTTCACAATGAGCAGTTCTTC,CASSQLAGVHNEQFF
once,TRBV9,TRBD2,TRBJ2-3,TGTGCCAGCAGCGTAGAACTAGCGGGGGCGCTGGGCACAGATACGCAGTATTTT,CASSVELAGALGTDTQYF
-,TRBV6-2/TRBV6-3,-,TRBJ1-2,TGTGCCAGCAGCGACCCCCGGGGCACAGACCGCTATGGCTACACCTTC,CASSDPRGTDRYGYTF
-,TRBV6-5,-,TRBJ1-1,TGTGCCAGCAGTTACTCTGGGACTCCGAACACTGAAGCTTTCTTT,CASSYSGTPNTEAFF
-,TRBV7-2,-,TRBJ2-5,TGTGCCAGCAGCTTATTGGCTGGGGCTCAAGAGACCCAGTACTTC,CASSLLAGAQETQYF
-,TRBV3-1/TRBV3-2,TRBD2,TRBJ2-1,TGTGCCAGCAGCCAAGCCACGGGGGGGTACAATGAGCAGTTCTTC,CASSQATGGYNEQFF
once,TRBV4-3,-,TRBJ2-3,TGCGCCAGCAGCCAAGATCCCCCCGGGAGATCAACAGATACGCAGTATTTT,CASSQDPPGRSTDTQYF
-,TRBV6-4,-,TRBJ2-1,TGTGCCAGCAGTGCACAACAGGGTTATGAGCAGTTCTTC,CASSAQQGYEQFF
-,TRBV6-5,-,TRBJ1-2,TGTGCCAGCAAAAGCAGGGATGGTGGCTACACCTTC,CASKSRDGGYTF
-,TRBV5-6,-,TRBJ1-2,TGTGCCAGCAGCTTGGCTGGTGGAGGGGGAGGCTACACCTTC,CASSLAGGGGGYTF